This T cell receptor beta chain is from a study of cytomegalovirus exposure and HLA in healthy donors (dated by TCRdb to the late 2010s). Notes on the research overall: An earlier analysis of 587 of the donors reported about 300 Gb of sequence data and 95 million to 140 million unique TCR beta sequences obtained from approximately 180 million T cells. An early release covering some 640 HLA-typed donors comprised 250 to 350 gigabases of sequencing data and 85 million to 100 million unique TCR sequences. Of the 300 to 500 genotyped donors, more than 75% were placed in the genetic ancestry cluster associated with self-reported Caucasian donors. The study was designed to test whether signatures of past pathogen exposure could be identified by cataloging public T cell receptors. Using immunosequencing, the study profiled T cell repertoires from fewer than 850 subjects and related those repertoires to cytomegalovirus serostatus. In addition to the first cohort of approximately 650 subjects, a separate validation cohort of under 150 different subjects was used. High-throughput TCR immunosequencing, statistical association of individual TCRs with disease status, and machine learning were combined to predict cytomegalovirus infection status. In a later analysis, previously published TCR beta repertoires from 550 to 700 donors were re-analyzed and high-resolution HLA genotyping was added so that TCR occurrence patterns could be studied. The later analysis used no new phenotypic data to find candidate immune exposures, relying instead on TCR beta sequences and their occurrence across donors. In an earlier analysis of 587 of the donors, high-throughput TCR beta sequencing was used to judge whether each TCR beta V gene segment behaved as functional or pseudogenic. Donor age, sex, ethnicity and CMV serostatus were compiled together with the repertoire data. In a later genetic analysis, genome-wide SNP genotypes for about 60% of the 666 donors were used, and that subset was treated as a discovery cohort. All discovery cohort repertoires had been generated on a single sequencing platform. Class I and class II HLA loci were covered by the typing at four-digit resolution. The number of donors typed differed by locus, with roughly 620-630 for A, B, C, DRB1 and DQB1, around 560 for DQA1, about 610 for DPA1, and approximately 470 for DPB1. Five DR-DQ haplotypes were handled as single units for association and clustering, since linkage in the cohort was strong. Among roughly 370 genotyped donors of the cohort, an average of around 240,000 unique TCR beta nucleotide sequences were sequenced per donor, roughly 20% of them non-productive.

Based on its abundance in the sample, this clone is medium-sized (0.01 to 0.1%). Its target antigen remains unknown. The input lacks base qualities; no much larger clone sits a single base away. Via the germline V gene, CDR1 is SNHLY and CDR2 FYNNEI. Including cysteine and phenylalanine, the CDR3 has 11 amino acids. Kept here is only the CDR3 DNA, which spans 33 bases and is read in frame from base 1. The junction shows trimming of 8 bases on V and 13 bases on J, and the gene matches do not reach 9 bases of it. The cohort consisted of 650 to 850 healthy bone marrow donors. At the time of sampling, every cohort member was nominally healthy, though immune exposures that went unrecorded were likely present. The donor tested CMV seronegative, placing the donor among the 350 to 400 seronegative members of the cohort. Every donor gave a peripheral blood sample, and the peripheral blood mononuclear cells from that sample were used for TCR beta sequencing. Genomic DNA was extracted from the blood cell samples with the Qiagen DNeasy Blood Extraction Kit.

Paper-wide results and their limitations: According to a later genetic analysis, donors in an Asian-associated ancestry cluster had fewer N-insertions in productive TCRs than the approximately 670-donor mean. When HLA alleles, especially DR and DQ, strongly co-occurred, TCR associations were difficult to assign to individual alleles. A group of highly shared sequence variants was considered likely to be a technical artifact of the sequencing pipeline. The presence/absence analyses assumed that sequencing depth was roughly uniform across donors, and that assumption may not be true. In a later analysis, TCR association rates were found to vary across HLA loci, with the most associated TCRs seen for DRB1 alleles and the fewest for HLA-C alleles. In an earlier analysis of around 600 of the donors, most TCR beta V segments were observed in productive rearrangements about 87% or about 30% of the time, broadly matching IMGT annotations. A further reported finding was that TCR beta sequences accurately predicted the HLA-A and HLA-B alleles for most subjects in the first cohort. Some IMGT-functional V segments, including TRBV6-2 and TRBV6-3, could not be distinguished by the 87-base-pair reads and were therefore excluded. Most TCR sequences were observed very rarely across donors, whereas some public TCRs were present in many individuals. In a later analysis, most CMV-associated TCR beta chains were found to appear HLA-restricted, with HLA associations seemingly driven largely by CMV exposure. Three of the identified cytomegalovirus-associated TCR beta chains were confirmed in vitro to be specific for cytomegalovirus antigens. Because counts were too low, around 17 rarely observed V segments, including chromosome 9 orphons, were left out of the earlier analysis of about 620 of the donors. Correlated functional status among segregating V segments might be attributable to linkage disequilibrium, but an unknown experimental factor could not be ruled out. At a false discovery rate of 0.05, a later analysis linked 15,000 to 20,000 TCR beta sequences to specific HLA alleles. The study listed 164 TCR beta chains as associated with cytomegalovirus. The only immune exposure information available for the cohort was CMV serostatus. According to a later analysis, parvovirus B19, influenza, CMV and Epstein-Barr virus appeared linked to several top co-occurrence clusters. This cohort had only TCR beta chains sequenced, and the lack of alpha or paired-chain data limited which features could be detected. A later genetic analysis associated a missense DCLRE1C variant with V-gene and J-gene trimming of TCR beta chains, and an independent cohort replicated the association. The authors suggested that the approach could potentially be extended to other disease states and immunological phenotypes. Because some donors lacked HLA typing at each locus, the association tests relied only on the typed subset. Cytomegalovirus status was reported to be diagnosed by the classifier with high specificity and sensitivity in both the original and validation cohorts. In a later analysis, HLA-associated TCR beta chains were found to be more clonally expanded and to have lower generation probabilities than equally common non-associated chains.

Libraries came from the immunoSEQ multiplex PCR assay. For the multiplex PCR, a mixture combining 60 forward primers for TCR Vbeta segments and 13 reverse primers for TCR Jbeta segments was used. Amplification of the CDR3 region of rearranged TCR beta genes was performed with a multiplex PCR assay on genomic DNA. On the Illumina HiSeq System, the amplified TCR beta libraries were sequenced as 87-base-pair reads. Turning to the authors' computational methods: Across the 640 or so repertoires, a later analysis counted approximately 75 million unique TCR beta chains, around 11 million of which were shared by at least two donors. Raw reads were error-corrected and collapsed into unique sequences with a nearest-neighbor algorithm that merged closely related sequences to remove PCR and sequencing errors. To assign V, D and J gene segments, CDR3 sequences were aligned to IMGT reference sequences. For a sequence to be retained, a match of at least six nucleotides was required to both a V gene segment and a J gene segment. A rearrangement counted as productive if the CDR3 had no stop codons and remained in frame with V and J, and every other rearrangement counted as non-productive. CDR3 was defined by IMGT convention, running from the second conserved V-encoded cysteine to the conserved J-encoded phenylalanine. The earlier analysis of some 580 of the donors excluded any sequence lacking an unambiguous match to a single V gene segment. In an earlier analysis of 500 to 750 of the donors, V segments were called functional above 56.7% productive rearrangements and were called segregating when the between-donor standard deviation exceeded 5%. A statistical classification framework was developed to diagnose cytomegalovirus status using the catalog of TCR beta chain sequences. V and J gene assignment, in a later analysis, came from comparing TCR nucleotide sequences with IMGT/GENE-DB human TR gene sequences. The TCRdist pipeline was used in a later analysis to assign CDR3 sequences and most-parsimonious VDJ recombination scenarios. In a later analysis, each TCR beta chain was defined by its CDR3 amino acid sequence together with its V-gene family, and reads lacking a unique V-gene family were excluded. As a way to deal with suspected cross-contamination and a sequencing artifact, a later analysis dropped roughly 620 nucleotide sequences that were highly shared and had low generation probability. For each public chain, a later analysis derived a clonal expansion index from normalized ranks of inferred template counts within each repertoire. In a later analysis, generation probabilities were computed using a VDJ recombination model fitted to out-of-frame rearrangements, and the results were checked against IGoR. In a later analysis, TCR-TCR, TCR-HLA and TCR-CMV co-occurrence was scored with hypergeometric tests, and a repertoire-size bias correction was applied to TCR pairs. To estimate false discovery rates, a later analysis permuted the HLA or CMV assignments 20 times. A later analysis grouped co-occurring TCRs with DBSCAN, adding TCRdist sequence similarity when clustering within HLA-allele-positive subsets. Co-occurrence clustering excluded repertoires with fewer than 30,000 or more than 120,000 public chains, plus five with anomalous nucleotide sharing. TCRdb re-hosts the immuneACCESS table, in-frame sequences only. Its copies lack some clones; in the studies checked, an unresolved V gene accounts for under half of them, and the cause for the rest is not known. The DNA was the basis for D and trimming; V, J and clone size are from that table. The sample has 90,000 to 120,000 clones on record, 73% of them singletons. Around 7.8% of the sample lies in the top ten.

The specimen sequenced was PBMCs. The receptor was isolated from a man between 25 and 39 years old in good health and CMV-seronegative. The sequence links TRBV2 to TRBJ2-7, with 9 bases aligning to TRBD1. CDR3 region: CASGITGGGYF. Read as DNA, the sequence is TGTGCCAGCGGGATTACAGGGGGCGGATACTTC. Reference TRBV2 and TRBJ2-7 genes cover what lies past the CDR3, so the full variable domain is EPEVTQTPSHQVTQMGQEVILRCVPISNHLYFYWYRQILGQKVEFLVSFYNNEISEKSEIFDDQFSVERPDGSNFTLKIRSTKLEDSAMYFCASGITGGGYFGPGTRLTVT.